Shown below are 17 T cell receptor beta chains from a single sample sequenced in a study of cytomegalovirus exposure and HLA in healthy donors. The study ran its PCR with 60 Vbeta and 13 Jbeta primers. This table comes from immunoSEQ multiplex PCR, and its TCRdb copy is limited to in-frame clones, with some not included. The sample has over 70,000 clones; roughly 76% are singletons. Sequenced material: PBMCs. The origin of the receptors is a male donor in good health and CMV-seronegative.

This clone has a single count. The DNA of the CDR3 is TGTGCCAGCAGCCCTCGCGGAGGCCCCATAAGGAATTCACCCCTCCACTTT. Translating it yields CASSPRGGPIRNSPLHF. The chain carries TRBV7-2 and TRBJ1-6; no clear D gene. From germline, CDR1 is SGHTA and CDR2 FQGNSA. V lost 5 bases, J lost 7 bases, and 21 bases lay in between. There are 17 residues in the CDR3.

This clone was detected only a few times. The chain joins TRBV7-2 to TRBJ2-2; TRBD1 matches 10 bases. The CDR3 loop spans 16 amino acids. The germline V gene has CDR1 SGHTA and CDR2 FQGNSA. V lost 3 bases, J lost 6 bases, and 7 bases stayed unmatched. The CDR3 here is CASSFLGQGSSGELFF. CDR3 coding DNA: TGTGCCAGCAGCTTCCTGGGACAGGGGTCCTCCGGGGAGCTGTTTTTT.

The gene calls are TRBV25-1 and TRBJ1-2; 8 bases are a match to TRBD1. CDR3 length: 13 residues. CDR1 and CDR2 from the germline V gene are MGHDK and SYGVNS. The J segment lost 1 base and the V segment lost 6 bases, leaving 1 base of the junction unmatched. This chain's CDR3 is CASSTGGNYGYTF. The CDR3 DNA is TGTGCCAGCAGCACAGGGGGTAACTATGGCTACACCTTC.

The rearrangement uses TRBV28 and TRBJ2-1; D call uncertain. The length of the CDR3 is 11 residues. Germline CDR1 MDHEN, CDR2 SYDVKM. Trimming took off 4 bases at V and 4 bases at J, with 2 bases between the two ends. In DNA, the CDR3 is TGTGCCAGCAGTTCTTACAATGAGCAGTTCTTC. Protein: CASSSYNEQFF.

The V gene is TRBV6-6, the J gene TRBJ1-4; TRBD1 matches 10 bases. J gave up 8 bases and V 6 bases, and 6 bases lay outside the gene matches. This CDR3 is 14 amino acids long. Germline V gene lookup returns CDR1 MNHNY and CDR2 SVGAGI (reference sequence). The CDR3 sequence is CASRPTGGVEKLFF. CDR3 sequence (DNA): TGTGCCAGCAGACCGACAGGGGGCGTGGAAAAACTGTTTTTT.

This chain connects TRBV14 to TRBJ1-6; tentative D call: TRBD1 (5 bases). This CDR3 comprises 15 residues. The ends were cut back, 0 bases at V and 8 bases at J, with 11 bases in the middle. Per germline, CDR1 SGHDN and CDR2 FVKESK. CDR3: CASSQDMGRDSPLHF. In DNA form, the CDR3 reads TGTGCCAGCAGCCAAGATATGGGCAGGGATTCACCCCTCCACTTT.

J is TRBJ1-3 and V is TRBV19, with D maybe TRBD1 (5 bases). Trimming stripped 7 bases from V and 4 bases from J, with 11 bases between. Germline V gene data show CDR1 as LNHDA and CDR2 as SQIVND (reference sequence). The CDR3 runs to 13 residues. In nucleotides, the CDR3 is TGTGCCAGTAAGGAGGGGAACGGAAACACCATATATTTT. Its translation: CASKEGNGNTIYF.

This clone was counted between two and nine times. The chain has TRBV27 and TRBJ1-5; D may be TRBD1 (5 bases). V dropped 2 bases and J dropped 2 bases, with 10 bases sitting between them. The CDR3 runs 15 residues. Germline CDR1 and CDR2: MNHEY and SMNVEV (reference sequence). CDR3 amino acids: CASSLAGGGNQPQHF. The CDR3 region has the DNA TGTGCCAGCAGTTTAGCGGGGGGAGGCAATCAGCCCCAGCATTTT.

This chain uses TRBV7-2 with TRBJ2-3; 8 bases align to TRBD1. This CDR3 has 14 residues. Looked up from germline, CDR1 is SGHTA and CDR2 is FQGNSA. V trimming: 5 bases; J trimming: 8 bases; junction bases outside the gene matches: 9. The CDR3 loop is CASSLGIQGGTQYF. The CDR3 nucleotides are TGTGCCAGCAGCCTGGGCATACAGGGGGGTACGCAGTATTTT.

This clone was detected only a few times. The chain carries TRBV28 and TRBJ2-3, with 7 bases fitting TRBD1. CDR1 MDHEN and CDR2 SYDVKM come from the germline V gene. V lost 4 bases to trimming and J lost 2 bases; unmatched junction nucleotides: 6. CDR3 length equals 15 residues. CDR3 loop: CASSWGTESTDTQYF. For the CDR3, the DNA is TGTGCCAGCAGTTGGGGGACAGAATCCACAGATACGCAGTATTTT.

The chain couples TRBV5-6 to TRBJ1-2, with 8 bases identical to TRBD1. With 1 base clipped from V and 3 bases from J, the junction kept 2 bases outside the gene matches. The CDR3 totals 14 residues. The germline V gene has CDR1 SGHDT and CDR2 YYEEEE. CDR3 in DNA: TGTGCCAGCAGCTTGCCAGGGGGCGACTATGGCTACACCTTC. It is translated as CASSLPGGDYGYTF.

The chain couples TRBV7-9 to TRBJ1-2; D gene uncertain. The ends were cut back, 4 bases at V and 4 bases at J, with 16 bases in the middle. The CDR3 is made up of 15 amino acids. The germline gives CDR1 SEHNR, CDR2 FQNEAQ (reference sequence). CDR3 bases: TGTGCCAGCAGCTCTACGTCCAGCGAGCCCTATGGCTACACCTTC. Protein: CASSSTSSEPYGYTF.

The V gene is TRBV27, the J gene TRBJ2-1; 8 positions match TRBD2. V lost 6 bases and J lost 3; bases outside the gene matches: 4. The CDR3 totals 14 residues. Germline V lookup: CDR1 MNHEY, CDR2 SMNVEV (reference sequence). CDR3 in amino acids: CASSPGGFYNEQFF. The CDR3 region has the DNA TGTGCCAGCAGCCCGGGGGGGTTCTACAATGAGCAGTTCTTC.

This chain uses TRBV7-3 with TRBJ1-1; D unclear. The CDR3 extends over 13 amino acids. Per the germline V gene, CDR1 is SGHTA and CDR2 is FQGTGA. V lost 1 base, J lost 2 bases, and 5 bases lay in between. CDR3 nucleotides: TGTGCCAGCAGCTTAAGTCGTAACACTGAAGCTTTCTTT. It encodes CASSLSRNTEAFF.

CDR3 region: CASRTQGIEAFF. CDR3 bases: TGTGCCAGCAGGACGCAGGGGATTGAAGCTTTCTTT. The chain recombines TRBV27 with TRBJ1-1; D is possibly TRBD1 (6 bases). CDR1 is MNHEY and CDR2 is SMNVEV in the germline V gene (reference sequence). CDR3 length equals 12 residues. V dropped 6 bases and J dropped 7 bases, with 12 bases sitting between them.

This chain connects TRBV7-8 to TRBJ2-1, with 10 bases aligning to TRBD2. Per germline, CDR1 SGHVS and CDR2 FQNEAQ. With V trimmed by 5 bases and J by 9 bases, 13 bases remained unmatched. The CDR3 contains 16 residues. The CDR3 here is CASSPEGLAGASEQFF. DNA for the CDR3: TGTGCCAGCAGCCCCGAGGGGCTAGCGGGAGCTAGTGAGCAGTTCTTC.

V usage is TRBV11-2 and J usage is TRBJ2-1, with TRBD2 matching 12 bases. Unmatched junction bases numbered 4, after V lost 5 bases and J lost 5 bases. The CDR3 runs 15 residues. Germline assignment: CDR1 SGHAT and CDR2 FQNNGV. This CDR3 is CASSLGTSGHNEQFF. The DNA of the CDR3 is TGTGCCAGCAGCCTGGGGACTAGCGGGCACAATGAGCAGTTCTTC.